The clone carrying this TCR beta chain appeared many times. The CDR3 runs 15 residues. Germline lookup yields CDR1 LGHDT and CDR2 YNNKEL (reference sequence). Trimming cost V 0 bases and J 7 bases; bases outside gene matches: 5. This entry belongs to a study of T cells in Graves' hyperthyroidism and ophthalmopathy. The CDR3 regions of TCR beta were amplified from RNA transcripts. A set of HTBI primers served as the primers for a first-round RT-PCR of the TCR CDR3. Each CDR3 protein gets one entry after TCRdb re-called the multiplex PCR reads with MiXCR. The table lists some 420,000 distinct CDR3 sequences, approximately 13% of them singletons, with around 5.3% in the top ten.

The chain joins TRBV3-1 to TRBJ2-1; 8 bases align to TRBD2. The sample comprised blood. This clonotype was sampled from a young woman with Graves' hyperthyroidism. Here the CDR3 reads CASSQDSGSKNEQFF. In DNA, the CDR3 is TGTGCCAGCAGCCAAGACAGCGGGAGTAAGAATGAGCAGTTCTTC.